A single sample is the source of the 28 T cell receptor beta chains below, sequenced in a study of HIV-infected patients and healthy controls. TCRdb reprocessed the 5' RACE reads with MiXCR, giving one entry per CDR3 protein. This repertoire shows around 67,000 distinct CDR3 sequences, less than 20% found once; its top ten account for approximately 5%. Sequencing was performed on CD4+ T cells from blood. The receptors stem from a human donor in good health.

This clonotype showed up many times. V gene TRBV7-2 combines with J gene TRBJ2-2; 8 nucleotides align to TRBD2. This CDR3 contains 14 residues. Germline assignment: CDR1 SGHTA and CDR2 FQGNSA. Trimming removed 11 bases from V and 5 bases from J; junction bases left unmatched: 10. In DNA, the CDR3 is TGTGCCCTAGGGAGCGGGGGACGAACCGGGGAGCTGTTTTTT. Translating it yields CALGSGGRTGELFF.

This clonotype was seen only a few times. This sequence joins TRBV20-1 and TRBJ1-5, with D hard to call. Germline V gene lookup returns CDR1 DFQATT and CDR2 SNEGSKA (reference sequence). The CDR3 has 13 residues. V lost 4 bases and J 4 bases, leaving 11 bases between the germline ends. The CDR3 region is CSAILDINQPQHF. CDR3 DNA sequence: TGCAGTGCTATTCTTGACATTAATCAGCCCCAGCATTTT.

This clonotype was counted at least ten times. The chain joins TRBV5-1 to TRBJ2-6; D may be TRBD2 (5 bases). V lost 0 bases and J lost 2, with 6 bases in between. This CDR3 has 15 amino acids. Germline V gene sequence: CDR1 SGHRS, CDR2 YFSETQ. The CDR3 coding sequence is TGCGCCAGCAGCTTGGGAGGGCCTGGGGCCAACGTCCTGACTTTC. It translates to CASSLGGPGANVLTF.

The sample holds many counts of this clonotype. V gene TRBV20-1 combines with J gene TRBJ2-1; 7 bases align to TRBD2. Germline values: CDR1 DFQATT, CDR2 SNEGSKA (reference sequence). The junction had 3 bases not matched to a gene; V was cut back by 3 bases and J by 1 base. The CDR3 has 14 amino acids. DNA of the CDR3: TGCAGTGCTAGTGGGGGAGGGTCCTACAATGAGCAGTTCTTC. Translating gives CSASGGGSYNEQFF.

A few counts support this clonotype. The rearrangement joins TRBV6-6 to TRBJ1-5; D not certain. The CDR3 is 13 residues long. The V end lost 2 bases, the J end lost 4 bases, and 6 bases lay between the germline ends. Germline V lookup: CDR1 MNHNY, CDR2 SVGAGI (reference sequence). The CDR3 sequence is CASSYGENQPQHF. The CDR3 DNA sequence: TGTGCCAGCAGTTACGGAGAGAATCAGCCCCAGCATTTT.

Only a few counts were recorded for this clonotype. This rearrangement joins TRBV6-2 or TRBV6-3 to TRBJ1-1; no firm D call. The V gene's germline CDR1 is MNHEY and CDR2 SVGEGT. The CDR3 has 14 residues. The germline V and J ends were trimmed by 2 bases and 1 base, with 8 bases remaining between them. The CDR3 DNA is TGTGCCAGCAGTTACGTGCGGGAGAACACTGAAGCTTTCTTT. As protein: CASSYVRENTEAFF.

Within the sample, this clonotype is large. J is TRBJ2-5 and V is TRBV11-3; 10 nucleotides agree with TRBD2. Germline V gene data show CDR1 as SGHNT and CDR2 as YENEEA. J gave up 4 bases and V 1 base, and 9 bases lay outside the gene matches. The length of the CDR3 is 17 residues. The CDR3 coding sequence is TGTGCCAGCAGCTTAGGAGTCGCTAGCGGGGGCGTAGAGACCCAGTACTTC. It codes for CASSLGVASGGVETQYF.

This chain connects TRBV4-2 to TRBJ2-5; no definite D call. CDR1 and CDR2 (germline): LGHNA, YNFKEQ. V was clipped by 1 base and J by 5 bases, with 14 bases between them. This CDR3 region has 15 residues. The chain's CDR3 is CASSQANKVGETQYF. CDR3 in DNA: TGTGCCAGCAGCCAAGCGAATAAGGTCGGGGAGACCCAGTACTTC.

The chain combines TRBV20-1 with TRBJ1-6; 7 bases match TRBD1. CDR3 length: 17 residues. The germline V gene encodes CDR1 DFQATT and CDR2 SNEGSKA (reference sequence). Trimming cost V 0 bases and J 2 bases; bases outside gene matches: 7. The CDR3 spells CSARDPRTGAYNSPLHF. Here the CDR3 DNA reads TGCAGTGCTAGAGATCCCCGGACAGGCGCCTATAATTCACCCCTCCACTTT.

The chain is built from TRBV5-1 and TRBJ2-7; 9 nucleotides agree with TRBD2. The ends lost 0 bases at V and 3 bases at J; junction bases unmatched: 1. This CDR3 region has 14 residues. Germline V gene sequence: CDR1 SGHRS, CDR2 YFSETQ. The CDR3 sequence is CASSLGAGGYEQYF. The CDR3 DNA sequence: TGCGCCAGCAGCTTGGGAGCGGGGGGCTACGAGCAGTACTTC.

This clonotype was seen many times. The rearrangement links TRBV18 to TRBJ2-5; TRBD1 is a possible D gene (6 bases). The germline V and J ends were trimmed by 3 bases and 5 bases, with 16 bases remaining between them. The germline V gene encodes CDR1 KGHSH and CDR2 LQKENI. The CDR3 has 15 amino acids. CDR3 loop: CASSPGQGAAETQYF. DNA for the CDR3: TGTGCCAGCTCACCGGGACAAGGGGCCGCCGAGACCCAGTACTTC.

This chain connects TRBV28 to TRBJ2-1; the D is unclear. Germline V gene data show CDR1 as MDHEN and CDR2 as SYDVKM. The length of the CDR3 is 14 residues. V lost 3 bases to trimming and J lost 0 bases, with 6 bases between them. CDR3 sequence: CASSFKSSYNEQFF. The CDR3 region has the DNA TGTGCCAGCAGTTTCAAGAGCTCCTACAATGAGCAGTTCTTC.

There are many counts of this clonotype. This chain connects TRBV3-1 to TRBJ1-2; no clear D gene. Looked up from germline, CDR1 is LGHDT and CDR2 is YNNKEL (reference sequence). The CDR3 runs 13 residues. The V end lost 2 bases, the J end lost 0 bases, and 4 bases lay between the germline ends. For the CDR3, the DNA is TGTGCCAGCAGCCAAATACCTAACTATGGCTACACCTTC. This gives the protein CASSQIPNYGYTF.

This clonotype was seen only a few times. This chain links TRBV5-5 with TRBJ2-1, with 7 positions matching TRBD1. Losses at the gene ends were 4 bases for V and 3 bases for J; bases not matched to a gene: 4. CDR3 size: 14 residues. Germline CDR1 and CDR2: SGHKS and YYEKEE (reference sequence). The CDR3 coding sequence is TGTGCCAGCAGCCCGGGACAGAACTACAATGAGCAGTTCTTC. Translated, it gives CASSPGQNYNEQFF.

This clonotype has just a few counts. J is TRBJ2-3 and V is TRBV24-1; D gene unclear. V was trimmed by 6 bases and J by 3 bases, leaving 12 bases between them. Germline CDR1 and CDR2: KGHDR and SFDVKD. This CDR3 has 14 amino acids. The CDR3, as DNA: TGTGCCACCAGTTCGGCTGTGGGAACAGATACGCAGTATTTT. Translating gives CATSSAVGTDTQYF.

In this sample, this clonotype turned up many times. The chain employs TRBV11-2 and TRBJ1-3; possible D gene TRBD1, 5 bases. V was trimmed by 5 bases and J by 6 bases, leaving 17 bases between them. Germline V gene data show CDR1 as SGHAT and CDR2 as FQNNGV. The CDR3 extends over 15 amino acids. Here the CDR3 DNA reads TGTGCCAGCAGCGGAAGAGGGGTCTCCATAAACACCATATATTTT. Translating it yields CASSGRGVSINTIYF.

In this sample, this clonotype turned up a few times. The chain combines TRBV7-2 with TRBJ1-2; D possibly corresponds to TRBD1 (6 bases). Germline V gene sequence: CDR1 SGHTA, CDR2 FQGNSA. CDR3 length: 16 amino acids. With 4 bases removed from V and 5 bases from J, the gap between germline ends came to 20 bases. CDR3 region: CASSSRGMQGGYGYTF. In DNA form, the CDR3 reads TGTGCCAGCAGCTCAAGGGGGATGCAGGGAGGATATGGCTACACCTTC.

The chain combines TRBV9 with TRBJ1-2, with 7 bases matching TRBD1. This CDR3 is 16 amino acids long. Germline V gene lookup returns CDR1 SGDLS and CDR2 YYNGEE. V lost 0 bases to trimming and J lost 8 bases; unmatched junction nucleotides: 13. The CDR3 sequence is CASSVAPGHEQGGYTF. The CDR3 DNA reads TGTGCCAGCAGCGTAGCCCCTGGTCACGAACAGGGGGGCTACACCTTC.

This clonotype has a handful of counts. This rearrangement joins TRBV10-3 to TRBJ1-1, with 8 bases matching TRBD1. The trim removed 10 bases at V and 0 bases at J, leaving 7 bases unmatched. CDR1 is ENHRY and CDR2 is SYGVKD in the germline V gene. This CDR3 spans 14 amino acids. The CDR3 loop is CATSGTGLNTEAFF. CDR3 sequence (DNA): TGTGCCACTTCTGGGACAGGATTGAACACTGAAGCTTTCTTT.

This clonotype has only a few counts. The DNA for the CDR3 is TGTGCCACCCCCCTAAGACGGAGTAACCGCTATGGCTACACCTTC. It codes for CATPLRRSNRYGYTF. V is TRBV25-1 and J is TRBJ1-2; no firm D call. V was cut by 10 bases and J by 4 bases, with 22 bases left in between. Germline lookup yields CDR1 MGHDK and CDR2 SYGVNS. This CDR3 comprises 15 residues.

This clonotype was detected a few times. The rearrangement links TRBV24-1 to TRBJ1-2, with D hard to call. Germline V gene data show CDR1 as KGHDR and CDR2 as SFDVKD. CDR3 size: 14 residues. Trimming shortened V by 4 bases and J by 2 bases, and 10 bases separated the two germline ends. This chain's CDR3 is CATSEQTQNYGYTF. The CDR3 nucleotides are TGTGCCACCAGTGAGCAGACGCAGAACTATGGCTACACCTTC.

This clonotype showed up just a few times. This rearrangement joins TRBV12-3 or TRBV12-4 to TRBJ2-7; 7 bases align to TRBD2. V shed 0 bases and J 6 bases; nucleotides not matched to a gene: 5. The CDR3 totals 14 residues. CDR3 region: CASSLAGGPLEQYF. The CDR3 bases are TGTGCCAGCAGTTTAGCGGGAGGGCCGCTCGAGCAGTACTTC.

This clonotype has only a few counts. This chain joins TRBV20-1 and TRBJ2-4, with D possibly matching TRBD2 (6 bases). V was clipped by 0 bases and J by 6 bases, with 6 bases between them. CDR1 DFQATT and CDR2 SNEGSKA come from the germline V gene (reference sequence). This CDR3 contains 12 residues. The CDR3 is CSAREGGNIQYF. The CDR3 DNA is TGCAGTGCTAGAGAGGGGGGAAACATTCAGTACTTC.

The gene calls are TRBV19 and TRBJ1-5, with 9 bases identical to TRBD1. This CDR3 contains 13 residues. V lost 9 bases and J lost 6; bases outside the gene matches: 6. Per germline, CDR1 LNHDA and CDR2 SQIVND (reference sequence). The CDR3 DNA reads as TGTGCCAGCCGGGACAGGGTGGGTCAGCCCCAGCATTTT. Translation gives CASRDRVGQPQHF.

This sequence joins TRBV14 and TRBJ1-1; TRBD1 matches at 10 bases. J was trimmed by 5 bases and V by 1 base; bases with no gene match: 4. Germline V gene data show CDR1 as SGHDN and CDR2 as FVKESK. The CDR3 sequence is 15 residues long. The CDR3 bases are TGTGCCAGCAGCCAAGGGGGACAGGGGCAAACTGAAGCTTTCTTT. Its translation: CASSQGGQGQTEAFF. Together with reference TRBV14 and TRBJ1-1, the CDR3 gives the full variable domain: EAGVTQFPSHSVIEKGQTVTLRCDPISGHDNLYWYRRVMGKEIKFLLHFVKESKQDESGMPNNRFLAERTGGTYSTLKVQPAELEDSGVYFCASSQGGQGQTEAFFGQGTRLTVV.

The V and J genes are TRBV4-3 and TRBJ2-7; perhaps TRBD2 as D (6 bases). Germline values: CDR1 LGHNA, CDR2 YSLEER. V lost 3 bases and J 4 bases, leaving 16 bases between the germline ends. The CDR3 has 15 amino acids. The CDR3 nucleotides read TGCGCCAGCAGCCACGAGGCAAGCGGAGGGTACGAGCAGTACTTC. Translated, it gives CASSHEASGGYEQYF.

This chain connects TRBV19 to TRBJ2-1; either TRBD1 or TRBD2 may supply D (5 bases each). V was shortened by 5 bases and J by 2 bases, with 10 bases between the two germline ends. CDR1 and CDR2 (germline): LNHDA, SQIVND (reference sequence). The CDR3 is 14 amino acids. The CDR3 nucleotides read TGTGCCAGTAGTCTCCAGGGAGCCTACAATGAGCAGTTCTTC. It specifies CASSLQGAYNEQFF. Looking up the rest from reference TRBV19 and TRBJ2-1 gives the full variable domain: DGGITQSPKYLFRKEGQNVTLSCEQNLNHDAMYWYRQDPGQGLRLIYYSQIVNDFQKGDIAEGYSVSREKKESFPLTVTSAQKNPTAFYLCASSLQGAYNEQFFGPGTRLTVL.

This clonotype was observed at least ten times. The CDR3 bases are TGTGCCAGCACCTCAAAGGGGGTTAGCACAGATACGCAGTATTTT. Amino acids: CASTSKGVSTDTQYF. The chain is built from TRBV28 and TRBJ2-3; possibly TRBD1 for D (6 bases). Deletions cut 7 bases from V and 0 bases from J, with 14 bases between. This CDR3 is built from 15 residues. The germline V gene encodes CDR1 MDHEN and CDR2 SYDVKM.